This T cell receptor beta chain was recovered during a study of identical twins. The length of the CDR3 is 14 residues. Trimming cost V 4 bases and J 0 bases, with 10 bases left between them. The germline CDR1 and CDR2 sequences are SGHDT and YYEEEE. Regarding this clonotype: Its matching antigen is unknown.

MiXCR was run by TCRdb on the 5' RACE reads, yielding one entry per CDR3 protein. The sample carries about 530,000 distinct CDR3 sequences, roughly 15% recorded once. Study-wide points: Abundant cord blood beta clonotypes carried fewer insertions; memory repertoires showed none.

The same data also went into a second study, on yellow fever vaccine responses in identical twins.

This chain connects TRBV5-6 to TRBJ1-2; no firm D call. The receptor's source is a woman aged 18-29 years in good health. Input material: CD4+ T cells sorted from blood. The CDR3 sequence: CASSQGRSNYGYTF. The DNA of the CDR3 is TGTGCCAGCAGCCAAGGACGGTCTAACTATGGCTACACCTTC. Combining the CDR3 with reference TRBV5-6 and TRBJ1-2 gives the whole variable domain DAGVTQSPTHLIKTRGQQVTLRCSPKSGHDTVSWYQQALGQGPQFIFQYYEEEERQRGNFPDRFSGHQFPNYSSELNVNALLLGDSALYLCASSQGRSNYGYTFGSGTRLTVV.